This T cell receptor beta chain was captured in a study of CD8 T cells in Susac syndrome. Healthy donors constituted the control group, matched for age and sex. Random hexamers were used to reverse transcribe the RNA input (roughly 0.5 to 1 ug). Across 54 Vbeta and 13 Jbeta, immunoSEQ multiplex PCR amplified TCR beta CDR3. TCRdb used MiXCR to reprocess the immunoSEQ multiplex PCR reads, holding one entry per CDR3 protein. The sample carries around 200,000 distinct CDR3 sequences, over 85% recorded once. Germline assignment: CDR1 SQVTM and CDR2 ANQGSEA. The ends were cut back, 6 bases at V and 2 bases at J, with 13 bases in the middle. The CDR3 is 13 amino acids.

This clonotype was obtained from a human donor in good health. This rearrangement joins TRBV29-1 to TRBJ2-5; a weak D match, TRBD2 (5 bases). Sequencing was done on a sample of CD4+ T cells from PBMCs. CDR3 nucleotides: TGCAGCGTAACAAGAGGGCCTCAAGAGACCCAGTACTTC. Protein: CSVTRGPQETQYF. Using reference TRBV29-1 and TRBJ2-5 for the parts outside the CDR3, the full variable domain is SAVISQKPSRDICQRGTSLTIQCQVDSQVTMMFWYRQQPGQSLTLIATANQGSEATYESGFVIDKFPISRPNLTFSTLTVSNMSPEDSSIYLCSVTRGPQETQYFGPGTRLLVL.